The clone carrying this T cell receptor (beta chain) appeared a few times. This sample is drawn from a study of T cell repertoires in cytomegalovirus infection. TCRdb called the reads again in MiXCR, with one record for every CDR3 protein. The sample lists over 150,000 distinct CDR3 sequences, under 15% occurring once. With V trimmed by 1 base and J by 11 bases, 7 bases remained unmatched. This CDR3 is 13 amino acids long. CDR1 is MNHEY and CDR2 is SVGEGT in the germline V gene. This sequence originates from a human donor in good health (CMV status not recorded). Some clones in this sample may be carry-over from other donors' samples. The chain employs TRBV6-2 or TRBV6-3 and TRBJ1-1, with 7 bases that match TRBD1. The sequencing sample was made of PBMCs. In DNA, the CDR3 is TGTGCCAGCAGTTACTTCGACAGGGCTAACGCTTTCTTT. Amino acids: CASSYFDRANAFF.